This T cell receptor beta chain stems from a study of blood T cell repertoires in COVID-19. Study at large: Two negative PCRs, clearance, or symptom resolution had been documented for recovered Cohort 3 donors. The study drew acute and convalescent COVID-19 samples from the United States, Italy and Spain.

From germline, CDR1 is SGHDT and CDR2 YYEEEE. Unmatched junction bases numbered 11, after V lost 1 base and J lost 5 bases. There are 17 residues in the CDR3. Cohorts were based on clinical histories the participants reported. Per the authors' pipeline: It was from reference gene primer amplification that nucleated cell counts were estimated. Profiling relied on immunoSEQ multiplex PCR, and the TCRdb table lists in-frame clones only, not all of them. V, J and clone size derive from that table, while D and trimming were established from the DNA sequence. The sample holds a few hundred thousand clones, around 86% seen once.

The chain recombines TRBV5-6 with TRBJ1-4; 7 bases are a match to TRBD1. Sequenced material: PBMCs or T cells enriched from blood (not recorded which). This clonotype originated in a man aged 25 to 45 in a cohort exposed to, infected with or recovered from COVID-19 (not recorded which). The CDR3 bases are TGTGCCAGCAGCTTGCCGCGGGGACAGCCAAACAATGAAAAACTGTTTTTT. This translates into CASSLPRGQPNNEKLFF. The full variable domain, in which reference TRBV5-6 and TRBJ1-4 provide the parts outside the CDR3, is DAGVTQSPTHLIKTRGQQVTLRCSPKSGHDTVSWYQQALGQGPQFIFQYYEEEERQRGNFPDRFSGHQFPNYSSELNVNALLLGDSALYLCASSLPRGQPNNEKLFFGSGTQLSVL.